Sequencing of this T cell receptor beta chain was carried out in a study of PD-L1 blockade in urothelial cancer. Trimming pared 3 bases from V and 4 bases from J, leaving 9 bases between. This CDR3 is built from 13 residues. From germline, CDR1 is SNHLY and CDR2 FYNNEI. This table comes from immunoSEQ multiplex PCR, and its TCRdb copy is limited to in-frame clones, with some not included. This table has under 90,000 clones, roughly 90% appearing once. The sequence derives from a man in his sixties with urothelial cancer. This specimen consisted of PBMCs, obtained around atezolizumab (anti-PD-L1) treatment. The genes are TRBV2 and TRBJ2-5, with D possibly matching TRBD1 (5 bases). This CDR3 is CASSDRTIETQYF. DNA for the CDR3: TGTGCCAGCAGTGATCGGACAATAGAGACCCAGTACTTC.